This T cell receptor (beta chain) was sequenced for a study of human T cells and chemical hapten exposure. Time point indicated: pre-sensitization, week 0. Treatment indicated: therapeutic diphenylcyclopropenone sensitization with weekly scalp DPC. The library attached unique molecular identifiers to individual cDNA molecules. Authors' processing steps: Samples held a median of 95,638 TCRs, range 23,224–690,600. TCRdb independently ran MiXCR on the RACE reads; one entry per CDR3 protein. The V and J calls and clone size are TCRdb's, not the authors'. This sample has more than 300,000 distinct CDR3 sequences, with 4.5% to 6% found just once. Study-level points and caveats: PT1 expanded TCR numbers rose with patch test score.

Germline V CDR1 and CDR2: SGDLS, YYNGEE. There are 16 residues in the CDR3. With V trimmed by 3 bases and J by 4 bases, 11 bases remained unmatched. This clonotype has at least ten counts. Its antigen is still unknown. This receptor was taken from a woman between 45 and 65 years old with alopecia areata. Some clones in this sample may be carry-over from other donors' samples. The chain joins TRBV9 to TRBJ2-5; 8 bases map to TRBD2. Specimen: whole blood, collected in connection with sensitization to the hapten diphenylcyclopropenone (DPC). This CDR3 is CASSDGTSWRSETQYF. The CDR3, as DNA: TGTGCCAGCAGCGACGGGACTAGTTGGCGGTCAGAGACCCAGTACTTC. Full variable domain (rest looked up from reference TRBV9 and TRBJ2-5): DSGVTQTPKHLITATGQRVTLRCSPRSGDLSVYWYQQSLDQGLQFLIQYYNGEERAKGNILERFSAQQFPDLHSELNLSSLELGDSALYFCASSDGTSWRSETQYFGPGTRLLVL.